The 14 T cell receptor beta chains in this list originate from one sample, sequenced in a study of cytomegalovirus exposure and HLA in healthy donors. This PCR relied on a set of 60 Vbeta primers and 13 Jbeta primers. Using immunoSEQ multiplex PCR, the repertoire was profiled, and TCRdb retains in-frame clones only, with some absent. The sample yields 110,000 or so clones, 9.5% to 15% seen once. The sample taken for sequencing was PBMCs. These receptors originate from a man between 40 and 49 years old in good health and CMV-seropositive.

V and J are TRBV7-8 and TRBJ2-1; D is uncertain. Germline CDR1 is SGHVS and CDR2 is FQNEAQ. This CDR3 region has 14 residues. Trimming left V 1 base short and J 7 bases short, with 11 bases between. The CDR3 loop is CASSLVAVVNEQFF. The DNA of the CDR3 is TGTGCCAGCAGCTTAGTGGCAGTTGTGAATGAGCAGTTCTTC.

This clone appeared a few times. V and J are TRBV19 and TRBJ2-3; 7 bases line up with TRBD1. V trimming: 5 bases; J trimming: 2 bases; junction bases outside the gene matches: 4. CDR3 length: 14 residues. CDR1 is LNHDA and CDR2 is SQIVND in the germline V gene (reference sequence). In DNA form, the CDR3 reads TGTGCCAGTAGTCAAACAGGGGACACAGATACGCAGTATTTT. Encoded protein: CASSQTGDTDTQYF.

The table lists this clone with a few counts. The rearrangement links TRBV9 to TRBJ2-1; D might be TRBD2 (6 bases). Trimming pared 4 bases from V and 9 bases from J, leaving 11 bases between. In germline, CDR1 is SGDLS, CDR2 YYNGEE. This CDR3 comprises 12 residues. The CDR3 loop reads CASSSTSSEQFF. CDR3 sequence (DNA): TGTGCCAGCAGCTCAACTAGCAGTGAGCAGTTCTTC.

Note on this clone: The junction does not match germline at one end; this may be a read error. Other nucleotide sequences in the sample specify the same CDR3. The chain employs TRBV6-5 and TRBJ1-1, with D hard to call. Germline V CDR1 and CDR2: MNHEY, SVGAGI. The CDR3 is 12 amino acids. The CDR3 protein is CASSRDSTEAFF. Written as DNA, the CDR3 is TGCGCCAGCAGTCGCGACTCAACTGAAGCTTTCTTT.

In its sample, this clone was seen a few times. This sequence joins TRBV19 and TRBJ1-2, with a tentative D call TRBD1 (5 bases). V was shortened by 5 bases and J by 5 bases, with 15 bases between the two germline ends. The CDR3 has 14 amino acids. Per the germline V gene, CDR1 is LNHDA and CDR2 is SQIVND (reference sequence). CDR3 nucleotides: TGTGCCAGTAGTCCCGGAGGAGGGGATTATGGCTACACCTTC. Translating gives CASSPGGGDYGYTF.

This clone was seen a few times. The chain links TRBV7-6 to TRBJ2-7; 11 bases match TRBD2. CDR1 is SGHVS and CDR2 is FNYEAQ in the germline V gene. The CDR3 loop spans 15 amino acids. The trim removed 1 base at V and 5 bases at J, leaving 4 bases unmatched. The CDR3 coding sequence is TGTGCCAGCAGCTTAGAACTAGCGGGAGCCCACGAGCAGTACTTC. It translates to CASSLELAGAHEQYF.

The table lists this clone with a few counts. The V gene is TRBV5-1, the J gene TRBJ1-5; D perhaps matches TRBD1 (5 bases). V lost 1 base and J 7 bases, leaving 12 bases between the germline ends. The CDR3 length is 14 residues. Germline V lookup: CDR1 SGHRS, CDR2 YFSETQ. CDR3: CASSLPGEGQPQHF. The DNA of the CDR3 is TGCGCCAGCAGCTTGCCGGGGGAAGGGCAGCCCCAGCATTTT.

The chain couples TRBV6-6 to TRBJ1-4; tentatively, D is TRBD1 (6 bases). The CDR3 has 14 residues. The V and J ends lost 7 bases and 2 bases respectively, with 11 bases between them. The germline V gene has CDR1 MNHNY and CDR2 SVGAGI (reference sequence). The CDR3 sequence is CASIRGATNEKLFF. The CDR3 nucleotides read TGTGCCAGCATACGGGGGGCCACTAATGAAAAACTGTTTTTT.

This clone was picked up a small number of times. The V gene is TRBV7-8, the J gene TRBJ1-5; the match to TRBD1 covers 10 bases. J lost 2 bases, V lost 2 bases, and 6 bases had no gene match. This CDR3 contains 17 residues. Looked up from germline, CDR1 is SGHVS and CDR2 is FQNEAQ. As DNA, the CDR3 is TGTGCCAGCAGCTTAAACACCGGGACAGGGGGCAATCAGCCCCAGCATTTT. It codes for CASSLNTGTGGNQPQHF.

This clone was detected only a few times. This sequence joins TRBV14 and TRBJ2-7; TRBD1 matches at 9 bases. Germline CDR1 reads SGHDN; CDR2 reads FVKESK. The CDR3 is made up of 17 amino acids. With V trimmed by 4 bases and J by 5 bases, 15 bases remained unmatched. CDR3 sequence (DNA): TGTGCCAGCAGCCTATACATGGTGGGACAGGGAACAAACGAGCAGTACTTC. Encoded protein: CASSLYMVGQGTNEQYF.

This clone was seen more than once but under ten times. CDR3 coding DNA: TGCGCCAGCAGCCACAGAAGGGACAGGACTAATGAAAAACTGTTTTTT. Amino acid sequence: CASSHRRDRTNEKLFF. This chain joins TRBV5-1 and TRBJ1-4; 8 positions match TRBD1. Germline trimming cut 4 bases from V and 2 bases from J; bases unmatched to any gene: 7. Germline lookup yields CDR1 SGHRS and CDR2 YFSETQ. This CDR3 has 16 residues. The variable domain in full, completed from reference TRBV5-1 and TRBJ1-4, reads KAGVTQTPRYLIKTRGQQVTLSCSPISGHRSVSWYQQTPGQGLQFLFEYFSETQRNKGNFPGRFSGRQFSNSRSEMNVSTLELGDSALYLCASSHRRDRTNEKLFFGSGTQLSVL.

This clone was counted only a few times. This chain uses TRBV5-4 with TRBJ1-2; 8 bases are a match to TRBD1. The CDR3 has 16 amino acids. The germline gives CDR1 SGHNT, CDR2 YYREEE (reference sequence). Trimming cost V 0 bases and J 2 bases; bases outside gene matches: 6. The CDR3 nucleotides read TGTGCCAGCAGCTTGGTGGGGACAGGAGCAAACTATGGCTACACCTTC. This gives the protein CASSLVGTGANYGYTF.

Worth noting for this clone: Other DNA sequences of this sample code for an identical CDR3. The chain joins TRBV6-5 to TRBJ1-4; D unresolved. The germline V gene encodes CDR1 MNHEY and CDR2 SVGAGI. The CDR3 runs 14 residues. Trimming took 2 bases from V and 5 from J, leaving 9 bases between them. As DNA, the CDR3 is TGTGCCAGCAGTTACCGCGGGAGCAATGAAAAACTGTTTTTT. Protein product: CASSYRGSNEKLFF.

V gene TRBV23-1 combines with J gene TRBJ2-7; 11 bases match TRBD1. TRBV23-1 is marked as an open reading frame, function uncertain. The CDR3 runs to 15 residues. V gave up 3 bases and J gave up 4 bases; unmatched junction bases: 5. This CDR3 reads CASSHPDRGLYEQYF. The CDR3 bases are TGCGCCAGCAGTCACCCGGACAGGGGGCTTTACGAGCAGTACTTC.